This passage covers 13 T cell receptor beta chains from one sample sequenced in a study of cytomegalovirus exposure and HLA in healthy donors. PCR employed 60 Vbeta and 13 Jbeta primers. Repertoires were generated with immunoSEQ multiplex PCR, while TCRdb's copy carries only in-frame clones and drops some. The profile covers 72,000 or so clones, with around 74% appearing a single time and roughly 10% taken by the ten largest. Specimen: PBMCs. The receptors stem from a human donor in good health.

V is TRBV28 and J is TRBJ2-5; D might be TRBD1 (6 bases). Germline lookup yields CDR1 MDHEN and CDR2 SYDVKM. V was shortened by 3 bases and J by 2 bases, with 13 bases between the two germline ends. This CDR3 is built from 15 residues. CDR3 nucleotides: TGTGCCAGCAGTTTTAGTCCAGGGACACAAGAGACCCAGTACTTC. Its protein product is CASSFSPGTQETQYF.

CDR3 DNA sequence: TGCGCCAGCAGCTTGGACTTCTCTGGAAACACCATATATTTT. This gives the protein CASSLDFSGNTIYF. V gene TRBV5-1 combines with J gene TRBJ1-3; D remains unclear. The germline CDR1 and CDR2 sequences are SGHRS and YFSETQ. This CDR3 spans 14 amino acids. V was clipped by 0 bases and J by 0 bases, with 4 bases between them.

This chain connects TRBV2 to TRBJ2-3; the D is unclear. There are 11 residues in the CDR3. Germline V gives CDR1 SNHLY, CDR2 FYNNEI. Trimming pared 5 bases from V and 5 bases from J, leaving 5 bases between. CDR3 residues: CASSIVDTQYF. CDR3 in DNA: TGTGCCAGCAGTATCGTAGATACGCAGTATTTT.

The chain combines TRBV18 with TRBJ2-5, with TRBD1 matching 8 bases. From germline, CDR1 is KGHSH and CDR2 LQKENI. J was trimmed by 4 bases and V by 3 bases; bases with no gene match: 10. The CDR3 spans 16 residues. The CDR3 here is CASSPGDRLEGETQYF. CDR3 nucleotide sequence: TGTGCCAGCTCACCGGGGGACAGGTTAGAAGGAGAGACCCAGTACTTC.

The J gene is TRBJ1-2, the V gene TRBV19; weak D call: TRBD1 (5 bases). Trimming removed 8 bases at V and 3 bases at J, with 13 bases between. Germline V gene data show CDR1 as LNHDA and CDR2 as SQIVND (reference sequence). The CDR3 is made up of 13 amino acids. For the CDR3, the DNA is TGTGCCAGTGGAAAGACAGTTGACTATGGCTACACCTTC. It codes for CASGKTVDYGYTF. The whole variable domain, filled in from reference TRBV19 and TRBJ1-2, reads DGGITQSPKYLFRKEGQNVTLSCEQNLNHDAMYWYRQDPGQGLRLIYYSQIVNDFQKGDIAEGYSVSREKKESFPLTVTSAQKNPTAFYLCASGKTVDYGYTFGSGTRLTVV.

This rearrangement joins TRBV27 to TRBJ1-1; D possibly corresponds to TRBD1 (6 bases). V lost 7 bases and J 1 base, leaving 13 bases between the germline ends. The CDR3 runs to 14 residues. Germline assignment: CDR1 MNHEY and CDR2 SMNVEV (reference sequence). In DNA, the CDR3 is TGTGCCAGCACAAAGAAAGGGGGGAACACTGAAGCTTTCTTT. It yields the protein CASTKKGGNTEAFF.

The chain combines TRBV29-1 with TRBJ1-1; D remains unclear. V lost 2 bases and J lost 3, with 10 bases in between. The CDR3 is 13 residues long. Germline V lookup: CDR1 SQVTM, CDR2 ANQGSEA. This chain's CDR3 is CSVEMGGDTEAFF. CDR3 DNA sequence: TGCAGCGTTGAAATGGGCGGGGACACTGAAGCTTTCTTT. Supplemented by reference TRBV29-1 and TRBJ1-1, the full variable domain reads SAVISQKPSRDICQRGTSLTIQCQVDSQVTMMFWYRQQPGQSLTLIATANQGSEATYESGFVIDKFPISRPNLTFSTLTVSNMSPEDSSIYLCSVEMGGDTEAFFGQGTRLTVV.

This clone came up once. The chain has TRBV6-1 and TRBJ2-7; 9 bases match TRBD1. The CDR3 sequence is 15 residues long. The germline V gene encodes CDR1 MNHNS and CDR2 SASEGT. Trimming removed 7 bases from V and 5 bases from J; junction bases left unmatched: 12. DNA of the CDR3: TGTGCCAGCACCCAAATGGGACAGGGTTTCGACGAGCAGTACTTC. Translated: CASTQMGQGFDEQYF.

V is TRBV5-1 and J is TRBJ1-5, with D perhaps TRBD1 (5 bases). CDR1 is SGHRS and CDR2 is YFSETQ in the germline V gene. This CDR3 is built from 14 residues. The V end lost 4 bases, the J end lost 6 bases, and 14 bases lay between the germline ends. The CDR3 sequence: CASSTTGGGQPQHF. The CDR3 DNA follows: TGCGCCAGCAGCACCACGGGGGGAGGTCAGCCCCAGCATTTT. Combining the CDR3 with reference TRBV5-1 and TRBJ1-5 gives the whole variable domain KAGVTQTPRYLIKTRGQQVTLSCSPISGHRSVSWYQQTPGQGLQFLFEYFSETQRNKGNFPGRFSGRQFSNSRSEMNVSTLELGDSALYLCASSTTGGGQPQHFGDGTRLSIL.

The rearrangement links TRBV5-1 to TRBJ2-1, with a possible D match to TRBD1 (5 bases). From germline, CDR1 is SGHRS and CDR2 YFSETQ. Trimming left V 4 bases short and J 4 bases short, with 9 bases between. This CDR3 is built from 13 residues. CDR3 region: CASSGSGYNEQFF. Written as DNA, the CDR3 is TGCGCCAGCAGCGGATCAGGGTACAATGAGCAGTTCTTC. The entire variable domain, with the rest obtained from reference TRBV5-1 and TRBJ2-1, is as follows: KAGVTQTPRYLIKTRGQQVTLSCSPISGHRSVSWYQQTPGQGLQFLFEYFSETQRNKGNFPGRFSGRQFSNSRSEMNVSTLELGDSALYLCASSGSGYNEQFFGPGTRLTVL.

The rearrangement uses TRBV28 and TRBJ2-7, with TRBD1 identical over 12 bases. Per the germline V gene, CDR1 is MDHEN and CDR2 is SYDVKM. The CDR3 sequence is 12 residues long. The trim removed 8 bases at V and 6 bases at J, leaving 2 bases unmatched. This chain's CDR3 is CASGTGGREQYF. The CDR3, as DNA: TGTGCCAGCGGGACAGGGGGCCGCGAGCAGTACTTC.

The chain employs TRBV10-1 and TRBJ2-7, with 8 bases aligning to TRBD1. CDR3 length equals 14 residues. CDR1 and CDR2 (germline): WNHNN, SYGVQD (reference sequence). After removal of 3 bases from V and 5 bases from J, the junction contained 6 bases not matched to a gene. The CDR3 region is CASSESGGTNEQYF. The CDR3, as DNA: TGCGCCAGCAGTGAATCAGGGGGCACCAACGAGCAGTACTTC.

The table lists this clone with a few counts. The chain joins TRBV7-2 to TRBJ2-1; 12 bases match TRBD2. Germline values: CDR1 SGHTA, CDR2 FQGNSA. Trimming cost V 1 base and J 10 bases; bases outside gene matches: 2. This CDR3 comprises 14 residues. The CDR3 bases are TGTGCCAGCAGCTTAGGACTAGCGGGAGTAGAGCAGTTCTTC. It specifies CASSLGLAGVEQFF. The entire variable domain, with the rest obtained from reference TRBV7-2 and TRBJ2-1, is as follows: GAGVSQSPSNKVTEKGKDVELRCDPISGHTALYWYRQSLGQGLEFLIYFQGNSAPDKSGLPSDRFSAERTGGSVSTLTIQRTQQEDSAVYLCASSLGLAGVEQFFGPGTRLTVL.